This T cell receptor beta chain was documented in a study of blood T cells in healthy people across ages. Overall study: T cells yielded about one barcoded beta molecule per two cells through template switching.

About this clonotype itself: Its antigen is unidentified.

CDR1 is MNHEY, CDR2 SMNVEV, per germline (reference sequence). The CDR3 is 14 residues long. Alongside a J-beta primer mix, a sample-barcoded 5' primer served in a second PCR lasting 7 to 11 cycles. MiXCR, applied by TCRdb to the 5' RACE reads, yields one record per CDR3 protein. The data contain 800,000 to 950,000 distinct CDR3 sequences, approximately 49% of them singletons. Study-level results: One million T cells yielded diversity estimates that were considered underestimates.

Total RNA was isolated from each sample in quantities of at least 5.5 micrograms. The chain links TRBV27 to TRBJ2-7, with D unclear. The last part of the DNA fits TRBJ2-1 better; the J call may be wrong. The sequenced sample consisted of blood. The TCR sequence derives from a young man in good health. DNA for the CDR3: TGTGCCAGCAGTTTATATTCGGGCACCTACGAGCAGTTCTTC. Encoded protein: CASSLYSGTYEQFF.